This TCR beta chain originates from a study of blood T cells in healthy people across ages. Study summary: The capture of about one barcoded beta molecule per two T cells was achieved by template switching.

This clonotype was detected a few times. PCR was performed a second time for about 7 to 12 cycles using a sample-barcoded 5' primer and a J-beta primer mix. Via MiXCR, TCRdb re-called the 5' RACE reads, giving one row per CDR3 protein. The sample holds some 1.1 million distinct CDR3 sequences; around two fifths are singletons and the top ten take approximately 14%. The CDR3 is made up of 15 amino acids. Germline V CDR1 and CDR2: MGHRA, YSYEKL. The junction had 7 bases not matched to a gene; V was cut back by 4 bases and J by 3 bases. The receptor was isolated from a man aged 18 to 35 in good health. V gene TRBV4-1 combines with J gene TRBJ1-1; 8 positions agree with TRBD1. The sequenced sample was blood. This CDR3 reads CASSLGQGDDTEAFF. The CDR3 bases are TGCGCCAGCAGCCTAGGACAGGGCGATGACACTGAAGCTTTCTTT.